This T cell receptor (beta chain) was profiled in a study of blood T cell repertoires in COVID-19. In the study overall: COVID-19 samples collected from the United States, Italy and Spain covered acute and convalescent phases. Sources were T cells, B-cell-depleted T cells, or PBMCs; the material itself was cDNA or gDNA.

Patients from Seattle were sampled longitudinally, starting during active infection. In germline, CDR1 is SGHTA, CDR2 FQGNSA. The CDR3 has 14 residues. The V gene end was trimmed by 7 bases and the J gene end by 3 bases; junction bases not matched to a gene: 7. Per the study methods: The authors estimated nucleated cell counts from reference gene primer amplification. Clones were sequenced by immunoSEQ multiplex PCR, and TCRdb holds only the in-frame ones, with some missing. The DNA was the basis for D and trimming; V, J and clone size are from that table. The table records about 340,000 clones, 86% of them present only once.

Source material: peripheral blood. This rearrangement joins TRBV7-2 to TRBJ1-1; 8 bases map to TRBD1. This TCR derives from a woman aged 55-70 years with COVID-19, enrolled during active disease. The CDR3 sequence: CASTRTGIDTEAFF. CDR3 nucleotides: TGTGCCAGCACCCGGACAGGGATCGACACTGAAGCTTTCTTT.